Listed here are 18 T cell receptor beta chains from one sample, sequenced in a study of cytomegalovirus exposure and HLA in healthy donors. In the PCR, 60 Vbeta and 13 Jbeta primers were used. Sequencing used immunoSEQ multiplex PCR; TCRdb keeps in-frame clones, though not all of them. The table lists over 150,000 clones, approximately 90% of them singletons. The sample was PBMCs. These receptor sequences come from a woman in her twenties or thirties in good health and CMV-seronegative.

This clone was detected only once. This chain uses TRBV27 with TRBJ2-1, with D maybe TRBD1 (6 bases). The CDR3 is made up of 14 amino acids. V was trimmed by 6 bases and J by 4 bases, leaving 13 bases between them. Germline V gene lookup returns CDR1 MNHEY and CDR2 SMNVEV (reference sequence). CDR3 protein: CASRIAGQYNEQFF. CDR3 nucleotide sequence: TGTGCCAGCAGAATAGCCGGACAGTACAATGAGCAGTTCTTC.

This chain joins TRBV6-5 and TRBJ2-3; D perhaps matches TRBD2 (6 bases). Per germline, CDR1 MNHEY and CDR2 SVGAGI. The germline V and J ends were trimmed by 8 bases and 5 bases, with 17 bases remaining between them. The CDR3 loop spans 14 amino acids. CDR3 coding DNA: TGTGCCAGCCGGTTTGGAGGGGCCGAAGATACGCAGTATTTT. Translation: CASRFGGAEDTQYF.

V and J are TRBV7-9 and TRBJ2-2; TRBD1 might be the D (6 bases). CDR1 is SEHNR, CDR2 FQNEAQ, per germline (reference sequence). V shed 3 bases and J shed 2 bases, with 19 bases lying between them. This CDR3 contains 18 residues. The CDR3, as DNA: TGTGCCAGCAGCTTTGGGGGCTTTATGACTTCTAACACCGGGGAGCTGTTTTTT. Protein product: CASSFGGFMTSNTGELFF.

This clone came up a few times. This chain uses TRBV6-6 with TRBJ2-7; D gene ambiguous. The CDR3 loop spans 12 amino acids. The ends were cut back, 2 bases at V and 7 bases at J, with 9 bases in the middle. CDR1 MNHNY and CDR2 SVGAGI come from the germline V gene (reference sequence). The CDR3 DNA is TGTGCCAGCAGTTACACAAACGGGGAGCAGTACTTC. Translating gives CASSYTNGEQYF.

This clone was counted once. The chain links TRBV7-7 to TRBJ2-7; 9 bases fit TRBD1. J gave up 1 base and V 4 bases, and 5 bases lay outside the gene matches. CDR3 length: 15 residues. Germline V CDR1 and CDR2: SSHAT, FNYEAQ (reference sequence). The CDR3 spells CASSSGTGLSYEQYF. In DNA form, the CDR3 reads TGTGCCAGCAGCTCGGGGACAGGGCTTTCCTACGAGCAGTACTTC. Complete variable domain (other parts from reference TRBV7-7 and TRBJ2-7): GAGVSQSPRYKVTKRGQDVTLRCDPISSHATLYWYQQALGQGPEFLTYFNYEAQPDKSGLPSDRFSAERPEGSISTLTIQRTEQRDSAMYRCASSSGTGLSYEQYFGPGTRLTVT.

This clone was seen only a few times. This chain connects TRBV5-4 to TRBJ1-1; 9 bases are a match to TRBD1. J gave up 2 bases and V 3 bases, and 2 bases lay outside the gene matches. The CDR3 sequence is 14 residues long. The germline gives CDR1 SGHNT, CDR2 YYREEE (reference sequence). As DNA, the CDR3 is TGTGCCAGCAGCTCGACAGGGGGAAACACTGAAGCTTTCTTT. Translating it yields CASSSTGGNTEAFF.

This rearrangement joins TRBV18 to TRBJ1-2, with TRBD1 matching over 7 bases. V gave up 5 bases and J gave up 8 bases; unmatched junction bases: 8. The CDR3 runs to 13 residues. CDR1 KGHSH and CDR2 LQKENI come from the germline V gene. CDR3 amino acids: CASSTGQPEGYTF. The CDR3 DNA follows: TGTGCCAGCTCAACGGGACAGCCCGAAGGCTACACCTTC.

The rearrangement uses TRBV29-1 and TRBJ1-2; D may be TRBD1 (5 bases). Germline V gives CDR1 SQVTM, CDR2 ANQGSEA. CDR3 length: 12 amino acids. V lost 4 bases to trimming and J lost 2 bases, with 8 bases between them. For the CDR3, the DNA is TGCAGCGTTGGGGAGGGGAACTATGGCTACACCTTC. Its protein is CSVGEGNYGYTF.

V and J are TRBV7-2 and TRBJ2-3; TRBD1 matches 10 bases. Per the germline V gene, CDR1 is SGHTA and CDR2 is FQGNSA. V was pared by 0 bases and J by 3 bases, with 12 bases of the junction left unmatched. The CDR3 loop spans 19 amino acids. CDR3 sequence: CASSLAKVHGQGDTDTQYF. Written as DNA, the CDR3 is TGTGCCAGCAGCTTAGCGAAAGTGCACGGACAGGGGGATACAGATACGCAGTATTTT.

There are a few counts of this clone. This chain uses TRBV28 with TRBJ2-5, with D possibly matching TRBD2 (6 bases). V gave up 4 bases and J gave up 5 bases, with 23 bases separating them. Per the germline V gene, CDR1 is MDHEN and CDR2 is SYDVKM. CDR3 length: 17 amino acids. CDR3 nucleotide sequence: TGTGCCAGCAGTTCCACCGCCGCGGGGCGGGTAGGGGAGACCCAGTACTTC. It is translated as CASSSTAAGRVGETQYF.

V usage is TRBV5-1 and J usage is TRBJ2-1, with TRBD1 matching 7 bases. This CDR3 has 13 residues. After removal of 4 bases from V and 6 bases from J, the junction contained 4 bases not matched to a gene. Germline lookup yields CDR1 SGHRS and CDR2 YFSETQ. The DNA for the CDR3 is TGCGCCAGCAGCATCGGGACAGTCAATGAGCAGTTCTTC. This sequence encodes CASSIGTVNEQFF. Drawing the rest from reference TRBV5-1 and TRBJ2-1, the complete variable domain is KAGVTQTPRYLIKTRGQQVTLSCSPISGHRSVSWYQQTPGQGLQFLFEYFSETQRNKGNFPGRFSGRQFSNSRSEMNVSTLELGDSALYLCASSIGTVNEQFFGPGTRLTVL.

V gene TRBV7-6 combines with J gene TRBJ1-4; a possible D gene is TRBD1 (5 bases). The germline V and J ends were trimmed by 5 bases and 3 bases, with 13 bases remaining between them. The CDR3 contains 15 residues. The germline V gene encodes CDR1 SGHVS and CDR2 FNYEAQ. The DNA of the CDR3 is TGTGCCAGCAGCCCCAGCAGGGCCCCTAATGAAAAACTGTTTTTT. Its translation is CASSPSRAPNEKLFF.

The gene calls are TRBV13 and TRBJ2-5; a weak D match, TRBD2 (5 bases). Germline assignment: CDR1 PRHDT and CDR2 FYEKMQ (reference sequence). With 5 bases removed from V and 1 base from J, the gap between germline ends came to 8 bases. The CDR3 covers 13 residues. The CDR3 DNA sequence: TGTGCCAGCAGCGGCGGGTTCCAAGAGACCCAGTACTTC. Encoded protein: CASSGGFQETQYF.

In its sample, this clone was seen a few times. Here the CDR3 DNA reads TGTGCCAGCAGCCAAGGGGGGACAGGGAGCTTCTTT. Translated: CASSQGGTGSFF. V gene TRBV14 combines with J gene TRBJ1-1; 9 nucleotides align to TRBD1. Per germline, CDR1 SGHDN and CDR2 FVKESK. The junction had 5 bases not matched to a gene; V was cut back by 1 base and J by 14 bases. The CDR3 loop spans 12 amino acids.

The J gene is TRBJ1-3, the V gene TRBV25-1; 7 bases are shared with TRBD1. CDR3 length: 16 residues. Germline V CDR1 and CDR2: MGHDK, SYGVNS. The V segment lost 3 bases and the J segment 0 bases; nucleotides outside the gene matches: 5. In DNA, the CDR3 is TGTGCCAGCAGTGATCCCCGGGACAGCTCTGGAAACACCATATATTTT. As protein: CASSDPRDSSGNTIYF.

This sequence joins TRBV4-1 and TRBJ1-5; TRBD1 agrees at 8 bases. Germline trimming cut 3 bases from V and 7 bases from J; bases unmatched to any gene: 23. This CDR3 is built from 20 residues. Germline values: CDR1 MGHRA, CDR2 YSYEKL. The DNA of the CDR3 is TGCGCCAGCAGCCACCGAAAAGGGATCATAAAACAGGGGGTTGACCAGCCCCAGCATTTT. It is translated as CASSHRKGIIKQGVDQPQHF.

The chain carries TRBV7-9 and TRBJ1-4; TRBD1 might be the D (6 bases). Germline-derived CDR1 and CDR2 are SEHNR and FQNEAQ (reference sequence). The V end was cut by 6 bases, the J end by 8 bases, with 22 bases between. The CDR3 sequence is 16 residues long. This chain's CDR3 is CASRVTGLGGPEKLFF. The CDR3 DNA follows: TGTGCCAGCAGGGTAACAGGGTTAGGGGGACCGGAAAAACTGTTTTTT.

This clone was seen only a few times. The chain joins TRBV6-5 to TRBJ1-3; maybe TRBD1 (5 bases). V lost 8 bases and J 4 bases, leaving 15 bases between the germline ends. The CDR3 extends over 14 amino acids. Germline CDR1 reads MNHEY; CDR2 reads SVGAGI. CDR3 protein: CASLDWGRGNTIYF. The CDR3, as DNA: TGTGCCAGCCTGGATTGGGGCAGAGGAAACACCATATATTTT.